The source of this T cell receptor (beta chain) is a study of OX40 agonist ivuxolimab in advanced cancers. This CDR3 spans 11 amino acids. CDR1 and CDR2 from the germline V gene are DFQATT and SNEGSKA (reference sequence). Deletions cut 6 bases from V and 3 bases from J, with 9 bases between. Profiling relied on immunoSEQ multiplex PCR, and the TCRdb table lists in-frame clones only, not all of them. The table has around 35,000 clones, over 80% seen once. This specimen consisted of CD4+ or CD8+ T cells sorted from blood, obtained in a trial of the OX40 agonist ivuxolimab. This chain links TRBV20-1 with TRBJ2-7; possible D gene TRBD2, 5 bases. The TCR originated in an adult with an advanced solid tumor such as melanoma, head and neck, liver or kidney cancer. As DNA, the CDR3 is TGCAGTGCCCATACTAGCTACGAGCAGTACTTC. Translated, it gives CSAHTSYEQYF.